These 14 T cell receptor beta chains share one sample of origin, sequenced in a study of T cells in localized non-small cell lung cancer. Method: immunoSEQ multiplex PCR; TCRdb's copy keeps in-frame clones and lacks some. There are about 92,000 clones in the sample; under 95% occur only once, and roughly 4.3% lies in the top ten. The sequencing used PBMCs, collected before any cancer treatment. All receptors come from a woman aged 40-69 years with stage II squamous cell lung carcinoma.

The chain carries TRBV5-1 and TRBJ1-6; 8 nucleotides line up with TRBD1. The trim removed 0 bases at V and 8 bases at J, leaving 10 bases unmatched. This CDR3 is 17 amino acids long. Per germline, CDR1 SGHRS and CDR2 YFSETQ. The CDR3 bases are TGCGCCAGCAGCTTGGGGACAGGGAGACAATACGATTCACCCCTCCACTTT. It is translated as CASSLGTGRQYDSPLHF.

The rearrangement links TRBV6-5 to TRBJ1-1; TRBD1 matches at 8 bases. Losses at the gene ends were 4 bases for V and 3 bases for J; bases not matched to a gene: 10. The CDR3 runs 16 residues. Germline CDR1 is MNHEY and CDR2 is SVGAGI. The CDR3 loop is CASSSDTQGVHTEAFF. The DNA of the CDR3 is TGTGCCAGCAGTTCCGACACACAGGGGGTCCACACTGAAGCTTTCTTT.

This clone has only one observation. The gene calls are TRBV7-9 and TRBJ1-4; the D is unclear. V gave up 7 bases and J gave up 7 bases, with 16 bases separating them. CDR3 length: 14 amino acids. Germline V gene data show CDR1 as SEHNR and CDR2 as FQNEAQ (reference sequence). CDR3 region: CASNRRERGEKLFF. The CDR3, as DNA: TGTGCCAGCAACCGACGGGAGCGGGGTGAAAAACTGTTTTTT. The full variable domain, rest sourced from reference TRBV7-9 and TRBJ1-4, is DTGVSQNPRHKITKRGQNVTFRCDPISEHNRLYWYRQTLGQGPEFLTYFQNEAQLEKSRLLSDRFSAERPKGSFSTLEIQRTEQGDSAMYLCASNRRERGEKLFFGSGTQLSVL.

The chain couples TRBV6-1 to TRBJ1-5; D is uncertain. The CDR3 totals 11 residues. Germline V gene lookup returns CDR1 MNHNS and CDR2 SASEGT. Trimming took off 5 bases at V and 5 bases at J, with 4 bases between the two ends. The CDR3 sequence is CASSSDQPQHF. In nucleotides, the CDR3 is TGTGCCAGCAGTTCAGATCAGCCCCAGCATTTT.

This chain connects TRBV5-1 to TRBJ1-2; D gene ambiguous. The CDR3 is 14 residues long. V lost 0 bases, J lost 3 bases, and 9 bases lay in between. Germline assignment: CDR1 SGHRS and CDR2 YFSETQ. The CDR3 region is CASSLEPGHYGYTF. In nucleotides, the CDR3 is TGCGCCAGCAGCTTGGAGCCAGGTCACTATGGCTACACCTTC.

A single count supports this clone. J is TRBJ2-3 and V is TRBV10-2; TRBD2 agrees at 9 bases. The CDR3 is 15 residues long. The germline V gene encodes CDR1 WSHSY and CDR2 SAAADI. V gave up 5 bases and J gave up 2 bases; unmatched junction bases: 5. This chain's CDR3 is CASSLAGGFTDTQYF. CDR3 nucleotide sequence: TGCGCCAGCAGTCTCGCGGGAGGGTTCACAGATACGCAGTATTTT.

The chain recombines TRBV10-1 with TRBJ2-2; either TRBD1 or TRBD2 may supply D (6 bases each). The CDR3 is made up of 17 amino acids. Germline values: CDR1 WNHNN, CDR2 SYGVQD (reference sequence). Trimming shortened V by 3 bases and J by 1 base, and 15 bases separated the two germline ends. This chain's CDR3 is CASSDTGTLKNTGELFF. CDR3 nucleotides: TGCGCCAGCAGTGACACAGGGACTCTGAAGAACACCGGGGAGCTGTTTTTT.

The CDR3: CAWDGMLGYEQYF. The CDR3 DNA is TGTGCCTGGGATGGGATGCTTGGCTACGAGCAGTACTTC. The chain links TRBV30 to TRBJ2-7; D ambiguous. Germline-derived CDR1 and CDR2 are GTSNPN and SVGIG (reference sequence). The CDR3 consists of 13 residues. The V end lost 5 bases, the J end lost 3 bases, and 14 bases lay between the germline ends.

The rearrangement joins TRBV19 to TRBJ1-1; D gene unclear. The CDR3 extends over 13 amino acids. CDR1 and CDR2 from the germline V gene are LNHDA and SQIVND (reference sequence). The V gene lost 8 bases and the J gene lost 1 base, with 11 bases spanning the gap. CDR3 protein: CASRPPGNTEAFF. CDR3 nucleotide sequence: TGTGCCAGTCGCCCCCCTGGGAACACTGAAGCTTTCTTT.

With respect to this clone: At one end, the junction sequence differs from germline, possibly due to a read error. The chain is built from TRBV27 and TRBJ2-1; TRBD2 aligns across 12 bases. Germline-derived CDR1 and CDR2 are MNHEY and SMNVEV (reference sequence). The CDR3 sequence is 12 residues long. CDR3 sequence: CASRYLAGGLLF. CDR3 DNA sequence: TGTGCCAGCAGGTATCTAGCGGGAGGGCTCCTCTTC.

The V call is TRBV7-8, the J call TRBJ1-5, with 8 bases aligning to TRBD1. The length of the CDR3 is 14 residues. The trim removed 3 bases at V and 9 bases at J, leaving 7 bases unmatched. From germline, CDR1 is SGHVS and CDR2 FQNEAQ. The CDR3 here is CASSLDRVGLPQHF. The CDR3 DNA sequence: TGTGCCAGCAGCTTGGACAGGGTAGGTCTGCCCCAGCATTTT.

CDR3 sequence reads: CASSPGTSGTTSTDTQYF. In nucleotides, the CDR3 is TGTGCCAGCAGCCCAGGGACTAGCGGAACTACTAGCACAGATACGCAGTATTTT. The genes are TRBV9 and TRBJ2-3; 11 nucleotides line up with TRBD2. Germline V CDR1 and CDR2: SGDLS, YYNGEE. V was pared by 4 bases and J by 0 bases, with 10 bases of the junction left unmatched. The CDR3 contains 18 residues. Using reference TRBV9 and TRBJ2-3 for the parts outside the CDR3, the full variable domain is DSGVTQTPKHLITATGQRVTLRCSPRSGDLSVYWYQQSLDQGLQFLIQYYNGEERAKGNILERFSAQQFPDLHSELNLSSLELGDSALYFCASSPGTSGTTSTDTQYFGPGTRLTVL.

This chain's CDR3 is CASREDRRETQYF. The CDR3 DNA follows: TGTGCCAGCAGGGAGGACAGGCGAGAGACCCAGTACTTC. The chain combines TRBV2 with TRBJ2-5, with 7 positions matching TRBD1. The CDR3 runs to 13 residues. Germline CDR1 and CDR2: SNHLY and FYNNEI. With V trimmed by 6 bases and J by 4 bases, 5 bases remained unmatched.

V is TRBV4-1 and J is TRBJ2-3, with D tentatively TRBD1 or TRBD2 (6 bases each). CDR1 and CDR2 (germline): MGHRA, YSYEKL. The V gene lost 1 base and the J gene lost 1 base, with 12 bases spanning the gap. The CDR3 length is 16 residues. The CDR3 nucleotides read TGCGCCAGCAGCCAAGTAGGGGGGATACGCACAGATACGCAGTATTTT. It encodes CASSQVGGIRTDTQYF.